A single sample gave rise to the 15 T cell receptor beta chains below, sequenced in a study of shared clonotypes between healthy human individuals. Some clones are missing from TCRdb's copy, which holds only in-frame ones; the method was immunoSEQ multiplex PCR. The data show over 2 million clones, approximately 95% seen once. Sequencing used naive CD4+ T cells sorted from blood. Subset given: CD45RA+ positively selected. The source is a man between 18 and 35 years old in good health.

The V gene is TRBV29-1, the J gene TRBJ2-7; 8 positions agree with TRBD1. V trimming: 8 bases; J trimming: 5 bases; junction bases outside the gene matches: 8. Germline V CDR1 and CDR2: SQVTM, ANQGSEA. CDR3 length equals 12 residues. The CDR3, as DNA: TGCAGCATCCAGGAGGACAGGGACGAGCAGTACTTC. This encodes CSIQEDRDEQYF.

V usage is TRBV5-6 and J usage is TRBJ2-7, with D perhaps being TRBD1 or TRBD2 (5 bases each). Germline loops: CDR1 SGHDT, CDR2 YYEEEE. Trimming pared 4 bases from V and 5 bases from J, leaving 16 bases between. The CDR3 totals 14 residues. The chain's CDR3 is CASSGDGPLHEQYF. The CDR3 nucleotides are TGTGCCAGCAGCGGGGACGGCCCCCTCCACGAGCAGTACTTC. Supplemented by reference TRBV5-6 and TRBJ2-7, the full variable domain reads DAGVTQSPTHLIKTRGQQVTLRCSPKSGHDTVSWYQQALGQGPQFIFQYYEEEERQRGNFPDRFSGHQFPNYSSELNVNALLLGDSALYLCASSGDGPLHEQYFGPGTRLTVT.

The chain is built from TRBV9 and TRBJ2-7; D perhaps matches TRBD1 (6 bases). Germline V gives CDR1 SGDLS, CDR2 YYNGEE. The CDR3 length is 15 residues. V dropped 0 bases and J dropped 6 bases, with 16 bases sitting between them. CDR3 coding DNA: TGTGCCAGCAGCGTAGCTATACAGGGTCAGGGCGAGCAGTACTTC. Its translation is CASSVAIQGQGEQYF.

This chain uses TRBV19 with TRBJ1-4; D is possibly TRBD1 (5 bases). This CDR3 is 14 amino acids long. Per the germline V gene, CDR1 is LNHDA and CDR2 is SQIVND (reference sequence). The ends were cut back, 7 bases at V and 8 bases at J, with 17 bases in the middle. The CDR3, as DNA: TGTGCCAGTAAGGAGACAGCGGGCACCGAAAAACTGTTTTTT. This gives the protein CASKETAGTEKLFF.

The rearrangement joins TRBV19 to TRBJ2-3, with D hard to call. Germline V gives CDR1 LNHDA, CDR2 SQIVND (reference sequence). This CDR3 contains 14 residues. Trimming removed 0 bases from V and 2 bases from J, with 6 bases in between. The CDR3 here is CASSIDRPTDTQYF. The CDR3 DNA reads as TGTGCCAGTAGTATAGACAGGCCCACAGATACGCAGTATTTT.

The chain has TRBV10-2 and TRBJ2-5; 7 nucleotides match TRBD2. V gave up 6 bases and J gave up 5 bases; unmatched junction bases: 6. Germline CDR1 reads WSHSY; CDR2 reads SAAADI. The CDR3 loop spans 13 amino acids. CDR3 sequence: CASSVTSLETQYF. The CDR3 nucleotides are TGCGCCAGCAGCGTGACTAGCCTTGAGACCCAGTACTTC.

The chain couples TRBV13 to TRBJ2-3; the match to TRBD2 covers 7 bases. The CDR3 has 15 residues. With 5 bases clipped from V and 2 bases from J, the junction kept 7 bases outside the gene matches. Germline CDR1 and CDR2: PRHDT and FYEKMQ (reference sequence). The CDR3, as DNA: TGTGCCAGCAGCGACCGGGACTACCTCACAGATACGCAGTATTTT. It is translated as CASSDRDYLTDTQYF.

This chain links TRBV30 with TRBJ1-4; no clear D. V dropped 3 bases and J dropped 0 bases, with 11 bases sitting between them. The CDR3 is 15 amino acids. Germline CDR1 GTSNPN, CDR2 SVGIG (reference sequence). The DNA of the CDR3 is TGTGCCTGGAGGCACACGCCCACAACTAATGAAAAACTGTTTTTT. Translating gives CAWRHTPTTNEKLFF.

The J gene is TRBJ1-6, the V gene TRBV5-6; D unresolved. CDR1 is SGHDT, CDR2 YYEEEE, per germline. Trimming pared 4 bases from V and 7 bases from J, leaving 6 bases between. CDR3 length: 12 amino acids. Here the CDR3 reads CASSGVNSPLHF. The CDR3 DNA is TGTGCCAGCAGCGGAGTGAATTCACCCCTCCACTTT. The full variable domain, in which reference TRBV5-6 and TRBJ1-6 provide the parts outside the CDR3, is DAGVTQSPTHLIKTRGQQVTLRCSPKSGHDTVSWYQQALGQGPQFIFQYYEEEERQRGNFPDRFSGHQFPNYSSELNVNALLLGDSALYLCASSGVNSPLHFGNGTRLTVT.

The V gene is TRBV5-1, the J gene TRBJ2-7, with unresolved D. There are 13 residues in the CDR3. Germline values: CDR1 SGHRS, CDR2 YFSETQ. The V end was cut by 5 bases, the J end by 3 bases, with 12 bases between. The CDR3 loop is CASSLDSYYEQYF. The CDR3 DNA follows: TGCGCCAGCAGTCTAGACTCCTACTACGAGCAGTACTTC.

The J gene is TRBJ1-2, the V gene TRBV28; a possible D gene is TRBD1 (5 bases). Germline-derived CDR1 and CDR2 are MDHEN and SYDVKM. The length of the CDR3 is 12 residues. The V gene lost 8 bases and the J gene lost 4 bases, with 11 bases spanning the gap. CDR3 nucleotide sequence: TGTGCCAGCGCCCAGGGCGTCTATGGCTACACCTTC. This gives the protein CASAQGVYGYTF.

To note about this clone: Other DNA sequences in this specimen translate into the identical CDR3. This chain links TRBV18 with TRBJ2-7, with D possibly TRBD1 on 5 matching bases. The V and J ends lost 4 bases and 2 bases respectively, with 9 bases between them. CDR1 and CDR2 from the germline V gene are KGHSH and LQKENI. The CDR3 is made up of 13 amino acids. CDR3 DNA sequence: TGTGCCAGCTCACGGGGCCCAACCTACGAGCAGTACTTC. Its translation: CASSRGPTYEQYF.

The chain is built from TRBV5-1 and TRBJ2-1, with a possible D match to TRBD1 (6 bases). Germline CDR1 reads SGHRS; CDR2 reads YFSETQ. The CDR3 covers 14 residues. With 5 bases removed from V and 7 bases from J, the gap between germline ends came to 16 bases. In nucleotides, the CDR3 is TGCGCCAGCAGTCGAGTGACAGGTATGAATGAGCAGTTCTTC. The encoded protein is CASSRVTGMNEQFF.

This chain links TRBV5-1 with TRBJ1-1, with D perhaps matching TRBD1 (6 bases). CDR3 length: 14 amino acids. Germline V gene data show CDR1 as SGHRS and CDR2 as YFSETQ. V lost 3 bases to trimming and J lost 2 bases, with 11 bases between them. For the CDR3, the DNA is TGCGCCAGCAGCTCCATCAGGGGAAACACTGAAGCTTTCTTT. It encodes CASSSIRGNTEAFF.

CDR3 sequence (DNA): TGTGCCATCAGGGCAGGGCGGCATACGCAGTATTTT. This encodes CAIRAGRHTQYF. The chain combines TRBV10-3 with TRBJ2-3; D perhaps matches TRBD1 (5 bases). Germline CDR1 reads ENHRY; CDR2 reads SYGVKD. Trimming pared 6 bases from V and 7 bases from J, leaving 11 bases between. The CDR3 contains 12 residues.